The 7 T cell receptor beta chains below come from one sample, sequenced in a study of T cell repertoires in cytomegalovirus infection. Using its own MiXCR run on the reads, TCRdb lists one record per CDR3 protein. The table lists about 24,000 distinct CDR3 sequences, 20% to 25% of them singletons. The antigens these receptors bind are not known. The sequencing used CD8+ T cells from cultured PBMCs, collected from culture after CMV antigen stimulation. These receptors were obtained from a human donor in good health (CMV status not recorded). Some clones in this sample may be carry-over from other donors' samples.

The chain joins TRBV19 to TRBJ2-5; no firm D call. Deletions cut 5 bases from V and 5 bases from J, with 9 bases between. CDR1 is LNHDA and CDR2 is SQIVND in the germline V gene (reference sequence). CDR3 length equals 12 residues. The CDR3 region has the DNA TGTGCCAGTAGTTCAACCCGGGAGACCCAGTACTTC. Translated, it gives CASSSTRETQYF.

Points on this clonotype: This may be a read error, as it is one base from a much larger clone. The rearrangement joins TRBV7-9 to TRBJ1-1; 7 bases match TRBD1. This CDR3 has 14 residues. CDR1 and CDR2 (germline): SEHNR, FQNEAQ (reference sequence). This chain's CDR3 is CVSSSWTGNTEAFF. The CDR3 DNA reads as TGTGTCAGCAGCTCCTGGACAGGGAACACTGAAGCTTTCTTT.

The chain has TRBV20-1 and TRBJ1-5; 12 bases are shared with TRBD1. J lost 2 bases, V lost 1 base, and 9 bases had no gene match. The CDR3 length is 18 residues. Germline V gene sequence: CDR1 DFQATT, CDR2 SNEGSKA (reference sequence). CDR3 loop: CSARVRDRGRWGNQPQHF. The DNA for the CDR3 is TGCAGTGCTAGAGTCCGGGACAGGGGGCGGTGGGGCAATCAGCCCCAGCATTTT.

V and J are TRBV7-6 and TRBJ2-7; 8 nucleotides line up with TRBD2. CDR1 and CDR2 from the germline V gene are SGHVS and FNYEAQ. The CDR3 extends over 18 amino acids. V lost 3 bases to trimming and J lost 3 bases; unmatched junction nucleotides: 16. The CDR3 loop reads CASSFHVAGGPPFYEQYF. In DNA form, the CDR3 reads TGTGCCAGCAGCTTTCACGTTGCGGGGGGCCCCCCATTCTACGAGCAGTACTTC.

Many counts were recorded for this clonotype. The chain combines TRBV2 with TRBJ1-6; D is perhaps TRBD1 (5 bases). Germline assignment: CDR1 SNHLY and CDR2 FYNNEI. Deletions cut 10 bases from V and 10 bases from J, with 23 bases between. The CDR3 is 15 amino acids. This CDR3 is CATRGPHERGSPLHF. DNA of the CDR3: TGTGCCACCCGGGGACCGCACGAACGGGGATCACCCCTCCACTTT.

This clonotype was counted ten times or more. The chain combines TRBV7-2 with TRBJ1-5; D is unresolved. The germline V gene has CDR1 SGHTA and CDR2 FQGNSA. The CDR3 spans 14 residues. V was cut by 0 bases and J by 4 bases, with 7 bases left in between. The CDR3 here is CASSLAPVNQPQHF. CDR3 sequence (DNA): TGTGCCAGCAGCTTAGCACCGGTAAATCAGCCCCAGCATTTT.

The chain uses TRBV4-1 and TRBJ2-7, with TRBD1 matching 7 bases. Germline V gene sequence: CDR1 MGHRA, CDR2 YSYEKL. This CDR3 is 13 amino acids long. The trim removed 4 bases at V and 0 bases at J, leaving 0 bases unmatched. The chain's CDR3 is CASSRDSSYEQYF. The CDR3 bases are TGCGCCAGCAGCCGGGACAGCTCCTACGAGCAGTACTTC.